The T cell receptor (beta chain) described here comes from a study of cytomegalovirus exposure and HLA in healthy donors. Background on the study: Early released data comprised around 85 million unique TCRs from HLA-typed donors.

About this clone itself: Its antigen is currently unknown.

The junction had 6 bases not matched to a gene; V was cut back by 2 bases and J by 7 bases. Per germline, CDR1 SGHTA and CDR2 FQGTGA. The CDR3 loop spans 15 amino acids. The study ran its PCR with 60 Vbeta and 13 Jbeta primers. Authors' analysis steps: In a later analysis, around 10 million of 83 million or so unique beta chains occurred in at least two donors. The method was immunoSEQ multiplex PCR; TCRdb's version includes in-frame clones alone and lacks a portion of them. That table is the source of V, J and clone size, and D and trimming were worked out from the DNA. This table holds fewer than 150,000 clones, roughly 76% found once. Notes on the study in general: With further analysis later on, most CMV-associated TCR beta chains appeared HLA-restricted. A later analysis linked a missense variant in DCLRE1C to the trimming of TCR beta V and J genes.

Sequenced sample: PBMCs. V gene TRBV7-3 combines with J gene TRBJ2-1; 9 positions agree with TRBD2. The receptor's source is a man younger than 30 in good health and CMV-seronegative. CDR3 region: CASSLGGGALNEQFF. The CDR3 DNA sequence: TGTGCCAGCAGCTTAGGCGGGGGGGCCTTGAATGAGCAGTTCTTC.